A selection of T cell receptor beta chains follows, all from one sample in a study of identifying expanded T cells in peripheral blood. This table comes from immunoSEQ multiplex PCR, and its TCRdb copy is limited to in-frame clones, with some not included. The sample lists 90,000 to 110,000 clones, about 87% occurring once. Sequencing was performed on blood. Receptors were obtained from a person between 18 and 75 years old in good health. Each CDR3 is given with its conserved first and last residue. Each record gives: CDR3 protein, CDR3 DNA, D gene, V gene, J gene, clone size. The D gene is left open where the match is weak. Expanded clones get a size class; other rows say once, few or many, or leave the size out.

CDR3: CASSSGGSELNTEAFF
DNA: TGCGCCAGCAGCTCCGGGGGTTCTGAACTAAACACTGAAGCTTTCTTT
D: .
V: TRBV5-1
J: TRBJ1-1
size: .

CDR3: CASSEYNGLAGTYNEQFF
DNA: TGTGCCAGCAGTGAATACAACGGACTAGCGGGGACCTACAATGAGCAGTTCTTC
D: TRBD2
V: TRBV6-1
J: TRBJ2-1
size: .

CDR3: CASSLRLAGGSTDTQYF
DNA: TGCGCCAGCAGCTTGAGGCTAGCGGGGGGGTCCACAGATACGCAGTATTTT
D: TRBD2
V: TRBV5-1
J: TRBJ2-3
size: .

CDR3: CASSSGTSGYTDTQYF
DNA: TGTGCCAGCAGCTCCGGGACTAGCGGGTACACAGATACGCAGTATTTT
D: TRBD2
V: TRBV7-3
J: TRBJ2-3
size: .

CDR3: CASSTGQGHGYTF
DNA: TGTGCCAGCAGTACGGGACAGGGGCATGGCTACACCTTC
D: TRBD1
V: TRBV6-1
J: TRBJ1-2
size: .

CDR3: CASSLGAGGHYEQYF
DNA: TGTGCCAGCAGCTTAGGGGCAGGCGGTCACTACGAGCAGTACTTC
D: .
V: TRBV11-3
J: TRBJ2-7
size: .

CDR3: CASSQDLTSGGRGYEQYF
DNA: TGCGCCAGCAGCCAAGATCTCACTAGCGGGGGCAGGGGCTACGAGCAGTACTTC
D: TRBD2
V: TRBV4-3
J: TRBJ2-7
size: .

CDR3: CASSAPPGEQFF
DNA: TGTGCCAGCAGCGCCCCCCCGGGTGAGCAGTTCTTC
D: .
V: TRBV9
J: TRBJ2-1
size: .

CDR3: CATSKGLAGGIEQFF
DNA: TGTGCCACCAGCAAAGGACTAGCGGGAGGGATTGAGCAGTTCTTC
D: TRBD2
V: TRBV15
J: TRBJ2-1
size: once

CDR3: CASRWGSSTDTQYF
DNA: TGTGCCAGCAGGTGGGGGTCTAGCACAGATACGCAGTATTTT
D: .
V: TRBV9
J: TRBJ2-3
size: .

CDR3: CASSVSGSLGTQYF
DNA: TGTGCCAGCAGCGTTAGCGGGAGTCTCGGGACCCAGTACTTC
D: TRBD2
V: TRBV5-6
J: TRBJ2-5
size: .

CDR3: CTSSQEGTSVLRDIQYF
DNA: TGCACCAGCAGCCAAGAAGGGACTAGCGTTCTAAGAGACATTCAGTACTTC
D: .
V: TRBV1
J: TRBJ2-4
size: .

CDR3: CASSLNPVETQYF
DNA: TGTGCCAGCAGCTTAAATCCTGTGGAGACCCAGTACTTC
D: .
V: TRBV7-6
J: TRBJ2-5
size: .

CDR3: CASSPVWDIKSSGNTIYF
DNA: TGTGCCAGCTCACCTGTATGGGACATCAAGAGCTCTGGAAACACCATATATTTT
D: .
V: TRBV18
J: TRBJ1-3
size: .

CDR3: CASSLVPEADEQYF
DNA: TGTGCCAGCAGCTTAGTCCCGGAGGCGGACGAGCAGTACTTC
D: .
V: TRBV7-7
J: TRBJ2-7
size: .